These 8 T cell receptor beta chains share one sample of origin, sequenced in a study of Tregs in tolerant kidney transplant recipients. Only in-frame clones appear in the TCRdb table, and some are missing; sequencing was by immunoSEQ multiplex PCR. The data show roughly 45,000 clones, with 91% seen just once and about 0.7% held by the top ten. The sample taken for sequencing was Tregs from blood. The receptor source for this set is a human donor in good health.

The rearrangement links TRBV19 to TRBJ2-5; D may correspond to TRBD1 or TRBD2 (5 bases each). Gene TRBJ2-7 matches the end of the DNA better, so the J call may be wrong. The germline CDR1 and CDR2 sequences are LNHDA and SQIVND (reference sequence). CDR3 length: 14 amino acids. Here the CDR3 DNA reads TGTGCCAGTAGTATAAAGTGGGGGTACTACGAGCAGTACTTC. It encodes CASSIKWGYYEQYF.

This chain uses TRBV9 with TRBJ2-2; 7 bases match TRBD1. Germline V gene sequence: CDR1 SGDLS, CDR2 YYNGEE. V trimming: 4 bases; J trimming: 5 bases; junction bases outside the gene matches: 11. The CDR3 consists of 16 residues. CDR3 DNA sequence: TGTGCCAGCAGCCCAAAACCGGGACAGCTGACCGGGGAGCTGTTTTTT. Translating it yields CASSPKPGQLTGELFF.

This rearrangement joins TRBV7-8 to TRBJ1-4, with D perhaps matching TRBD1 (6 bases). V was trimmed by 1 base and J by 0 bases, leaving 15 bases between them. This CDR3 comprises 18 residues. CDR1 is SGHVS and CDR2 is FQNEAQ in the germline V gene. The CDR3 loop is CASSLGGGRVATNEKLFF. The DNA for the CDR3 is TGTGCCAGCAGCTTAGGAGGGGGGCGGGTAGCAACTAATGAAAAACTGTTTTTT.

The J gene is TRBJ2-7, the V gene TRBV7-2, with 7 nucleotides matching TRBD2. The V and J ends lost 0 bases and 1 base, in that order; junction bases with no gene match: 0. CDR1 SGHTA and CDR2 FQGNSA come from the germline V gene. The CDR3 has 14 residues. CDR3 loop: CASSLAAGSYEQYF. CDR3 sequence (DNA): TGTGCCAGCAGCTTAGCAGCGGGGTCCTACGAGCAGTACTTC.

The chain joins TRBV5-1 to TRBJ2-1; D possibly corresponds to TRBD2 (6 bases). CDR1 SGHRS and CDR2 YFSETQ come from the germline V gene. The CDR3 extends over 17 amino acids. The V end lost 1 base, the J end lost 7 bases, and 21 bases lay between the germline ends. In DNA form, the CDR3 reads TGCGCCAGCAGCTTGATCGTGAATTCGCGGGGTAGGAATGAGCAGTTCTTC. Translated, it gives CASSLIVNSRGRNEQFF.

This clone occurred once. V gene TRBV30 combines with J gene TRBJ2-7; D is undetermined. Germline assignment: CDR1 GTSNPN and CDR2 SVGIG (reference sequence). The V end lost 4 bases, the J end lost 3 bases, and 16 bases lay between the germline ends. There are 14 residues in the CDR3. The CDR3 DNA reads TGTGCCTGGACCTCGGGCGCTGGGGTCTACGAGCAGTACTTC. Its translation is CAWTSGAGVYEQYF. Combining the CDR3 with reference TRBV30 and TRBJ2-7 gives the whole variable domain SQTIHQWPATLVQPVGSPLSLECTVEGTSNPNLYWYRQAAGRGLQLLFYSVGIGQISSEVPQNLSASRPQDRQFILSSKKLLLSDSGFYLCAWTSGAGVYEQYFGPGTRLTVT.

This sequence joins TRBV6-5 and TRBJ1-1; no clear D gene. This CDR3 comprises 15 residues. Between the trimmed V and J ends, which lost 2 bases and 3 bases, there was a span of 13 bases. CDR1 and CDR2 from the germline V gene are MNHEY and SVGAGI. The CDR3 loop reads CASSYNGAGDTEAFF. The CDR3 DNA reads TGTGCCAGCAGTTACAACGGAGCCGGGGACACTGAAGCTTTCTTT.

The chain is built from TRBV14 and TRBJ1-4; tentatively, D is TRBD1 (5 bases). CDR3 length: 14 residues. The germline CDR1 and CDR2 sequences are SGHDN and FVKESK. The V and J ends lost 2 bases and 4 bases respectively, with 8 bases between them. The CDR3 DNA follows: TGTGCCAGCAGCCAAAGGGGTCATAATGAAAAACTGTTTTTT. This codes for CASSQRGHNEKLFF. The full variable domain, with the rest looked up from reference TRBV14 and TRBJ1-4, is EAGVTQFPSHSVIEKGQTVTLRCDPISGHDNLYWYRRVMGKEIKFLLHFVKESKQDESGMPNNRFLAERTGGTYSTLKVQPAELEDSGVYFCASSQRGHNEKLFFGSGTQLSVL.